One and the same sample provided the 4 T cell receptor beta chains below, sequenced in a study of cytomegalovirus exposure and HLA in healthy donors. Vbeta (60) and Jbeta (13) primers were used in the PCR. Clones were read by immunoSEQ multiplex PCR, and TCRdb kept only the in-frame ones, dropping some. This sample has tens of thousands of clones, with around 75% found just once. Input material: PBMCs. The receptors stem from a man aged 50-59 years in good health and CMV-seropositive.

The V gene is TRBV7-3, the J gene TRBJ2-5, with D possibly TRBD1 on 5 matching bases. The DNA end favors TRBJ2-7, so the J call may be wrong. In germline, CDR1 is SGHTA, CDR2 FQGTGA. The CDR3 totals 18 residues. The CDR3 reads CASSLGAPSGQANYEQYF. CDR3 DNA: TGTGCCAGCAGCTTAGGGGCACCGTCAGGGCAGGCTAACTACGAGCAGTACTTC.

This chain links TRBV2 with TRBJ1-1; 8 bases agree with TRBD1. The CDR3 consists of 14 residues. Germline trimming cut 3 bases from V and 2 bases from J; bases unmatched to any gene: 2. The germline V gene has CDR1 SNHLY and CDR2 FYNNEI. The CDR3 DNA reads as TGTGCCAGCAGTGATGGACAGGGTAACACTGAAGCTTTCTTT. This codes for CASSDGQGNTEAFF.

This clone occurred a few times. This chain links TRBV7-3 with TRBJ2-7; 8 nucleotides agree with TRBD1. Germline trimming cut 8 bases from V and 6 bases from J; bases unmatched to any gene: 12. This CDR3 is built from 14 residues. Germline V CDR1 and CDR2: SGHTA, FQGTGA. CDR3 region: CASGQGGPNSEQYF. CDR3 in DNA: TGTGCCAGCGGACAGGGAGGCCCCAATTCCGAGCAGTACTTC.

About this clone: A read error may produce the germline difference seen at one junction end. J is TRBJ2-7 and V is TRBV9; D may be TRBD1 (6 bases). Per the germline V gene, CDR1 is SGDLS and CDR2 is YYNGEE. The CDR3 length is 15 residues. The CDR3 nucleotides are TGTGCCAGCAGCTCCCAGGGGCCCCGCTCCTACGAGCACTCCTTC. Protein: CASSSQGPRSYEHSF.